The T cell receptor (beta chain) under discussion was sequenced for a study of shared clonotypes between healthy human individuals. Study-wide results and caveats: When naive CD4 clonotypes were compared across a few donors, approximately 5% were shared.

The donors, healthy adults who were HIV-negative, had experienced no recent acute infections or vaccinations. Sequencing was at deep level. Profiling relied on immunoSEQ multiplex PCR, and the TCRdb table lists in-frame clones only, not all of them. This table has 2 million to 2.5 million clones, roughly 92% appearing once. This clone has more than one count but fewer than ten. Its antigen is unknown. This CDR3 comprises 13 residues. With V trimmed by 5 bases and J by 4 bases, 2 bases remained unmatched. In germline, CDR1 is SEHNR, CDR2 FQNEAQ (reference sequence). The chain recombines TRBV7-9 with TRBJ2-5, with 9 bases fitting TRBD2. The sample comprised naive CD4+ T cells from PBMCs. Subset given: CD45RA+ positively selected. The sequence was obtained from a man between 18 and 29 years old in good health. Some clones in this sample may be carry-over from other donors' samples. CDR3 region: CASSPTSGETQYF. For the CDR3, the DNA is TGTGCCAGCAGCCCGACTAGCGGAGAGACCCAGTACTTC.